Below, 17 T cell receptor beta chains from the same sample are listed, as sequenced in a study of circulating CD8 cells and anti-PD-1 response in melanoma. The QIAseq Immune Repertoire TCR panel built the libraries from approximately 15 ng of total RNA. TCRdb passed the reads through MiXCR, listing each CDR3 protein once. Of hundreds of distinct CDR3 sequences in the sample, 8% to 13% are singletons; the top ten hold less than 45%. Sorting of live CD3+CD8+TCRalphabeta+ cells by PD-1 and/or TIGIT gave four subsets. The specimen comprised CD8+ T cells from PBMCs, sampled at baseline or after one month of anti-PD-1 therapy (not recorded which). The receptors shown here come from a human donor with melanoma.

In this sample, this clonotype is large (0.1 to 1%). The J gene is TRBJ2-1, the V gene TRBV6-2 or TRBV6-3, with 10 bases fitting TRBD1. CDR1 is MNHEY and CDR2 is SVGEGT in the germline V gene. The trim removed 8 bases at V and 4 bases at J, leaving 2 bases unmatched. The CDR3 totals 13 residues. CDR3 in DNA: TGTGCCAGCGGGACAGGGGATTACAATGAGCAGTTCTTC. Amino acids: CASGTGDYNEQFF.

By sample share, this clonotype is large. V and J are TRBV14 and TRBJ1-6; D gene unclear. Germline V lookup: CDR1 SGHDN, CDR2 FVKESK. V was cut by 0 bases and J by 5 bases, with 14 bases left in between. The CDR3 consists of 17 residues. The CDR3 region is CASSQDEREPHNSPLHF. DNA for the CDR3: TGTGCCAGCAGCCAAGATGAGAGAGAACCTCATAATTCACCCCTCCACTTT. Using reference TRBV14 and TRBJ1-6 for the parts outside the CDR3, the full variable domain is EAGVTQFPSHSVIEKGQTVTLRCDPISGHDNLYWYRRVMGKEIKFLLHFVKESKQDESGMPNNRFLAERTGGTYSTLKVQPAELEDSGVYFCASSQDEREPHNSPLHFGNGTRLTVT.

This clonotype is labeled as large. The chain joins TRBV2 to TRBJ2-3, with D maybe TRBD2 (7 bases). V gave up 8 bases and J gave up 1 base, with 13 bases separating them. Germline loops: CDR1 SNHLY, CDR2 FYNNEI. This CDR3 is built from 14 residues. The CDR3 DNA sequence: TGTGCCAGCGAGGGGGGGAGAGGCACAGATACGCAGTATTTT. Protein product: CASEGGRGTDTQYF.

This clonotype was seen more than once but under ten times. V is TRBV7-8 and J is TRBJ2-1, with TRBD2 identical over 7 bases. The length of the CDR3 is 12 residues. V lost 6 bases to trimming and J lost 6 bases; unmatched junction nucleotides: 2. Germline V CDR1 and CDR2: SGHVS, FQNEAQ. The CDR3: CASRLAANEQFF. In DNA, the CDR3 is TGTGCCAGCAGGCTAGCGGCCAATGAGCAGTTCTTC.

This clonotype rates as large. The V call is TRBV28, the J call TRBJ2-1, with a weak D call TRBD2 (6 bases). The CDR3 runs 13 residues. Between the trimmed V and J ends, which lost 5 bases and 8 bases, there was a span of 13 bases. The germline V gene encodes CDR1 MDHEN and CDR2 SYDVKM. CDR3 sequence (DNA): TGTGCCAGCAGTCCCAAGCCGGGGGATGAGCAGTTCTTC. Encoded protein: CASSPKPGDEQFF. The variable domain in full, completed from reference TRBV28 and TRBJ2-1, reads DVKVTQSSRYLVKRTGEKVFLECVQDMDHENMFWYRQDPGLGLRLIYFSYDVKMKEKGDIPEGYSVSREKKERFSLILESASTNQTSMYLCASSPKPGDEQFFGPGTRLTVL.

The chain has TRBV27 and TRBJ2-1; 7 bases are shared with TRBD2. CDR3 size: 14 residues. The V segment lost 5 bases and the J segment 10 bases; nucleotides outside the gene matches: 11. Per the germline V gene, CDR1 is MNHEY and CDR2 is SMNVEV (reference sequence). The CDR3 DNA follows: TGTGCCAGCAGTCCGGCGGGAGTAGGGCCAGAGCAGTTCTTC. Protein product: CASSPAGVGPEQFF.

As to this clonotype: The likely explanation is a read error, given a far larger clone one base away. V gene TRBV7-2 combines with J gene TRBJ2-1; unclear D gene. The length of the CDR3 is 14 residues. With 5 bases removed from V and 10 bases from J, the gap between germline ends came to 18 bases. Germline V lookup: CDR1 SGHTA, CDR2 FQGNSA. The CDR3: CASSPKTLSYEQFF. Here the CDR3 DNA reads TGTGCCAGCAGCCCCAAAACACTGTCCTACGAGCAGTTCTTC.

A word on this clonotype: This likely reflects a read error, since a far larger clone is one base away. This sequence joins TRBV25-1 and TRBJ2-7; maybe TRBD2 (5 bases). The CDR3 has 13 amino acids. V lost 3 bases and J lost 7, with 13 bases in between. CDR1 is MGHDK, CDR2 SYGVNS, per germline. This CDR3 is CASSDRGYNEQYF. The CDR3 DNA is TGTGCCAGCAGTGATCGCGGGTACAATGAGCAGTACTTC.

A remark on this clonotype: Because it lacks the conserved phenylalanine or tryptophan at the end, this CDR3 is likely a read error. V usage is TRBV20-1 and J usage is TRBJ2-5; tentatively, D is TRBD1 (5 bases). Germline assignment: CDR1 DFQATT and CDR2 SNEGSKA (reference sequence). Trimming left V 1 base short and J 5 bases short, with 14 bases between. CDR3 length: 14 amino acids. CDR3 bases: TGCAGTGCTAGAGGTAGACAGACCAGCGAGACCCAGTACCTC. Translated, it gives CSARGRQTSETQYL.

This clonotype is categorized as medium-sized. The V and J genes are TRBV5-1 and TRBJ2-7, with D possibly being TRBD2 (5 bases). This CDR3 is 13 amino acids long. V lost 3 bases and J 7 bases, leaving 14 bases between the germline ends. CDR1 and CDR2 from the germline V gene are SGHRS and YFSETQ. This chain's CDR3 is CASSSELSAEQYF. CDR3 bases: TGCGCCAGCAGCTCTGAACTTAGCGCAGAGCAGTACTTC.

By share, this clonotype counts as large (0.1 to 1%). The chain uses TRBV28 and TRBJ2-7, with D tentatively TRBD1 (5 bases). The length of the CDR3 is 14 residues. The V end was cut by 3 bases, the J end by 5 bases, with 14 bases between. Germline loops: CDR1 MDHEN, CDR2 SYDVKM. CDR3 nucleotides: TGTGCCAGCAGTTTCGGAACCCTAGGGGACGAGCAGTACTTC. Translated, it gives CASSFGTLGDEQYF.

A word on this clonotype: The missing conserved phenylalanine or tryptophan at the end of this CDR3 makes a read error likely. Because the CDR3's place on the DNA is in doubt, the DNA is left out and the CDR3 is given as listed by TCRdb. This chain links TRBV6-6 with TRBJ1-5. With termini counted, the CDR3 has 13 amino acids. The V gene's germline CDR1 is MNHNY and CDR2 SVGAGI (reference sequence). The CDR3: CASSHSPNQPRHS.

This clonotype is medium-sized (0.01 to 0.1%) by share. The genes are TRBV15 and TRBJ1-4, with D possibly being TRBD1 (6 bases). From germline, CDR1 is LNHNV and CDR2 YYDKDF (reference sequence). Between the trimmed V and J ends, which lost 5 bases and 7 bases, there was a span of 20 bases. The CDR3 has 16 residues. The CDR3 loop reads CATSHVPGQLGEKLFF. The CDR3 nucleotides read TGTGCCACCAGCCACGTTCCGGGACAACTAGGTGAAAAACTGTTTTTT. Using reference TRBV15 and TRBJ1-4 for the parts outside the CDR3, the full variable domain is DAMVIQNPRYQVTQFGKPVTLSCSQTLNHNVMYWYQQKSSQAPKLLFHYYDKDFNNEADTPDNFQSRRPNTSFCFLDIRSPGLGDTAMYLCATSHVPGQLGEKLFFGSGTQLSVL.

By sample share, this clonotype is large. The V and J genes are TRBV12-3 or TRBV12-4 and TRBJ2-1; D gene ambiguous. This CDR3 has 17 amino acids. V was shortened by 4 bases and J by 3 bases, with 19 bases between the two germline ends. The CDR3 nucleotides read TGTGCCAGCAGTTCGGAACTTGCGGAACTCCTCTACAATGAGCAGTTCTTC. As protein: CASSSELAELLYNEQFF.

This clonotype is large in the sample. This rearrangement joins TRBV2 to TRBJ2-1; tentatively, D is TRBD1 or TRBD2 (6 bases each). Germline V gene sequence: CDR1 SNHLY, CDR2 FYNNEI. Trimming pared 3 bases from V and 0 bases from J, leaving 9 bases between. The CDR3 loop spans 15 amino acids. As DNA, the CDR3 is TGTGCCAGCAGTGATCCGGGGGCCTCCTACAATGAGCAGTTCTTC. Amino acid sequence: CASSDPGASYNEQFF.

In its sample, this clonotype is large. The rearrangement uses TRBV9 and TRBJ1-6, with a tentative D call TRBD1 (6 bases). The V and J ends lost 7 bases and 10 bases respectively, with 18 bases between them. Germline assignment: CDR1 SGDLS and CDR2 YYNGEE. This CDR3 has 14 amino acids. CDR3 residues: CASGSPGAGSPLHF. CDR3 nucleotide sequence: TGTGCCAGCGGGTCCCCAGGGGCTGGGTCACCCCTCCACTTT. Complete variable domain (other parts from reference TRBV9 and TRBJ1-6): DSGVTQTPKHLITATGQRVTLRCSPRSGDLSVYWYQQSLDQGLQFLIQYYNGEERAKGNILERFSAQQFPDLHSELNLSSLELGDSALYFCASGSPGAGSPLHFGNGTRLTVT.

This clonotype is large by share. The J gene is TRBJ1-4, the V gene TRBV29-1, with 8 bases matching TRBD1. CDR1 and CDR2 from the germline V gene are SQVTM and ANQGSEA. The V gene end was trimmed by 6 bases and the J gene end by 5 bases; junction bases not matched to a gene: 5. The CDR3 covers 13 residues. The CDR3 nucleotides read TGCAGCGTAGGACAGGGTCGGAATGAAAAACTGTTTTTT. As protein: CSVGQGRNEKLFF.